Shown below are 29 T cell receptor beta chains from a single sample sequenced in a study of T cells in Graves' hyperthyroidism and ophthalmopathy. The CDR3 regions of TCR beta were amplified from RNA transcripts. The TCR CDR3 first-round RT-PCR relied on the HTBI primer set. TCRdb reprocessed the multiplex PCR reads with MiXCR, giving one entry per CDR3 protein. The data show approximately 600,000 distinct CDR3 sequences, approximately 14% seen once. The source material was blood. The receptors stem from a woman younger than 35 with Graves' ophthalmopathy.

This clonotype was counted at least ten times. This rearrangement joins TRBV20-1 to TRBJ2-7; 12 positions agree with TRBD2. This CDR3 has 15 residues. V shed 3 bases and J 5 bases; nucleotides not matched to a gene: 8. CDR1 and CDR2 (germline): DFQATT, SNEGSKA (reference sequence). CDR3 nucleotides: TGCAGTGCTAGGGCTAGCGGGAGGGCAATGAACGAGCAGTACTTC. Protein sequence: CSARASGRAMNEQYF.

This clonotype was seen repeatedly, ten times or more. V usage is TRBV16 and J usage is TRBJ2-3; no reliable D call. The CDR3 sequence is 15 residues long. Germline-derived CDR1 and CDR2 are KGHSY and FQNENV. Trimming pared 5 bases from V and 2 bases from J, leaving 14 bases between. The CDR3 is CASSFTAPPTDTQYF. CDR3 bases: TGTGCCAGCAGCTTTACTGCTCCACCCACAGATACGCAGTATTTT. The variable domain in full, with the rest retrieved from reference TRBV16 and TRBJ2-3, is GEEVAQTPKHLVRGEGQKAKLYCAPIKGHSYVFWYQQVLKNEFKFLISFQNENVFDETGMPKERFSAKCLPNSPCSLEIQATKLEDSAVYFCASSFTAPPTDTQYFGPGTRLTVL.

This clonotype was detected ten times or more. This rearrangement joins TRBV28 to TRBJ1-5; D is undetermined. This CDR3 is 14 amino acids long. Germline CDR1 and CDR2: MDHEN and SYDVKM. With 3 bases removed from V and 3 bases from J, the gap between germline ends came to 9 bases. The CDR3 DNA follows: TGTGCCAGCAGTTTGGCAGGCGACAATCAGCCCCAGCATTTT. Its translation is CASSLAGDNQPQHF.

Many counts were recorded for this clonotype. The chain carries TRBV12-3 or TRBV12-4 and TRBJ2-3, with 9 bases fitting TRBD2. This CDR3 is 15 amino acids long. V gave up 6 bases and J gave up 1 base; unmatched junction bases: 5. CDR3 in DNA: TGTGCCAGCAGCTATCCTAGCGGGGGCACAGATACGCAGTATTTT. This encodes CASSYPSGGTDTQYF.

This clonotype was recorded at least ten times. This rearrangement joins TRBV24-1 to TRBJ2-5; tentative D call: TRBD2 (6 bases). The CDR3 length is 15 residues. Trimming stripped 4 bases from V and 7 bases from J, with 18 bases between. Germline lookup yields CDR1 KGHDR and CDR2 SFDVKD. CDR3 amino acids: CATSDNFRLDGTQYF. The CDR3 DNA reads TGTGCCACCAGTGACAACTTTCGACTAGATGGGACCCAGTACTTC.

This clonotype was detected a few times. This may stem from a read error, because a much larger clone lies one nucleotide away. This chain uses TRBV2 with TRBJ2-7, with D perhaps matching TRBD1 or TRBD2 (6 bases each). Trimming shortened V by 4 bases and J by 9 bases, and 22 bases separated the two germline ends. This CDR3 spans 15 amino acids. CDR1 and CDR2 (germline): SNHLY, FYNNEI. CDR3 in amino acids: CASSGVGGAGHVQYF. The CDR3 DNA reads as TGTGCCAGCAGTGGGGTGGGGGGCGCTGGACACGTGCAGTACTTC.

The chain links TRBV5-1 to TRBJ2-1, with 7 bases matching TRBD1. V was pared by 7 bases and J by 7 bases, with 17 bases of the junction left unmatched. CDR1 is SGHRS and CDR2 is YFSETQ in the germline V gene. This CDR3 comprises 16 residues. CDR3 bases: TGCGCCAGCTCCCTCCGCACGGACAGGATCCCAAATGAGCAGTTCTTC. Amino acids: CASSLRTDRIPNEQFF.

This clonotype came up many times. The chain combines TRBV28 with TRBJ2-2; the D gene is possibly TRBD2 (5 bases). Germline-derived CDR1 and CDR2 are MDHEN and SYDVKM. V was trimmed by 6 bases and J by 0 bases, leaving 8 bases between them. CDR3 length equals 14 residues. As DNA, the CDR3 is TGTGCCAGCAGGGTGGGAGCGAACACCGGGGAGCTGTTTTTT. It specifies CASRVGANTGELFF.

With regard to this clonotype: This could be a read error, since a much larger clone is one nucleotide away. CDR3 sequence (DNA): TGCAGTGCTATCCAGGGGACCATCTATGGCCACACCTTC. This translates into CSAIQGTIYGHTF. This chain uses TRBV20-1 with TRBJ1-2; weak D call: TRBD1 (6 bases). There are 13 residues in the CDR3. CDR1 is DFQATT and CDR2 is SNEGSKA in the germline V gene (reference sequence).

In its sample, this clonotype was seen many times. The gene calls are TRBV6-1 and TRBJ1-4; D ambiguous. The CDR3 has 15 residues. Per germline, CDR1 MNHNS and CDR2 SASEGT. V gave up 2 bases and J gave up 8 bases, with 15 bases separating them. The chain's CDR3 is CASSENPTAWEKLFF. Written as DNA, the CDR3 is TGTGCCAGCAGTGAAAACCCTACCGCCTGGGAAAAACTGTTTTTT.

This clonotype was observed a handful of times. This chain links TRBV29-1 with TRBJ2-1; perhaps TRBD2 as D (6 bases). CDR3 length: 14 amino acids. Germline values: CDR1 SQVTM, CDR2 ANQGSEA. V dropped 6 bases and J dropped 0 bases, with 12 bases sitting between them. The CDR3 nucleotides are TGCAGCGTCCGGGACTCCCGCTCCTACAATGAGCAGTTCTTC. It specifies CSVRDSRSYNEQFF.

Concerning this clonotype: One end of the junction does not line up with germline, which may come from a read error. This chain joins TRBV7-3 and TRBJ2-1; D not resolved. The CDR3 covers 12 residues. Germline loops: CDR1 SGHTA, CDR2 FQGTGA. The CDR3 loop is CASSPSHNEQFF. CDR3 bases: TGTGCCAGCAGCCCCTCCCACAATGAGCAGTTCTTC.

At least ten counts were recorded for this clonotype. The gene calls are TRBV5-8 and TRBJ1-1; 7 nucleotides agree with TRBD1. V lost 2 bases and J lost 8; bases outside the gene matches: 3. The CDR3 extends over 12 amino acids. Germline V lookup: CDR1 SGHTS, CDR2 YDEGEE. The CDR3 nucleotides read TGTGCCAGCAGCTTATTGGACAGGGAAGCTTTCTTT. Encoded protein: CASSLLDREAFF.

The rearrangement uses TRBV19 and TRBJ2-3; the D gene is possibly TRBD1 (6 bases). Germline V lookup: CDR1 LNHDA, CDR2 SQIVND (reference sequence). The V gene lost 7 bases and the J gene lost 4 bases, with 15 bases spanning the gap. The CDR3 is 14 residues long. The CDR3, as DNA: TGTGCCAGTACCCTCACAGGGTCTTCAGATACGCAGTATTTT. This sequence encodes CASTLTGSSDTQYF.

This clonotype was detected a few times. The V gene is TRBV12-3 or TRBV12-4, the J gene TRBJ1-2; D gene uncertain. This CDR3 has 13 amino acids. The V end was cut by 5 bases, the J end by 4 bases, with 11 bases between. This CDR3 is CASSLQAIYGYTF. CDR3 DNA: TGTGCCAGCAGTCTGCAGGCGATCTATGGCTACACCTTC.

This chain connects TRBV7-2 to TRBJ2-2, with 11 positions matching TRBD2. This CDR3 comprises 16 residues. Germline V gives CDR1 SGHTA, CDR2 FQGNSA. The ends lost 5 bases at V and 5 bases at J; junction bases unmatched: 7. The CDR3 DNA reads as TGTGCCAGCAGCCCAACCAGACTAGCGGGAACCGGGGAGCTGTTTTTT. It is translated as CASSPTRLAGTGELFF. Full variable domain (outside the CDR3, taken from reference TRBV7-2 and TRBJ2-2): GAGVSQSPSNKVTEKGKDVELRCDPISGHTALYWYRQSLGQGLEFLIYFQGNSAPDKSGLPSDRFSAERTGGSVSTLTIQRTQQEDSAVYLCASSPTRLAGTGELFFGEGSRLTVL.

This clonotype has only a few counts. The chain joins TRBV12-3 or TRBV12-4 to TRBJ1-5; the D is unclear. V was trimmed by 3 bases and J by 0 bases, leaving 9 bases between them. CDR3 length equals 15 residues. The CDR3 DNA follows: TGTGCCAGCAGTTTGGGGAAAATTAGCAATCAGCCCCAGCATTTT. Translation gives CASSLGKISNQPQHF.

The V gene is TRBV14, the J gene TRBJ1-4; D is undetermined. The germline V and J ends were trimmed by 4 bases and 8 bases, with 11 bases remaining between them. The CDR3 is 13 residues long. Germline CDR1 reads SGHDN; CDR2 reads FVKESK. The CDR3 spells CASSLIPGEKLFF. Written as DNA, the CDR3 is TGTGCCAGCAGCCTCATCCCGGGGGAAAAACTGTTTTTT.

This clonotype showed up many times. This chain connects TRBV2 to TRBJ2-7; TRBD2 matches 13 bases. There are 15 residues in the CDR3. V trimming: 9 bases; J trimming: 0 bases; junction bases outside the gene matches: 5. Germline CDR1 reads SNHLY; CDR2 reads FYNNEI. The CDR3 sequence: CARLAGGSPSYEQYF. The CDR3 region has the DNA TGTGCCAGACTAGCGGGAGGGTCTCCCTCCTACGAGCAGTACTTC. Using reference TRBV2 and TRBJ2-7 for the parts outside the CDR3, the full variable domain is EPEVTQTPSHQVTQMGQEVILRCVPISNHLYFYWYRQILGQKVEFLVSFYNNEISEKSEIFDDQFSVERPDGSNFTLKIRSTKLEDSAMYFCARLAGGSPSYEQYFGPGTRLTVT.

This clonotype was observed at least ten times. The CDR3 DNA reads as TGCAGCGCCAGGGGGACAGATACGCAGTATTTT. As protein: CSARGTDTQYF. This sequence joins TRBV29-1 and TRBJ2-3; the match to TRBD1 covers 7 bases. The CDR3 length is 11 residues. Germline assignment: CDR1 SQVTM and CDR2 ANQGSEA. J lost 3 bases, V lost 7 bases, and 1 base had no gene match.

This clonotype was seen repeatedly, ten times or more. This chain uses TRBV6-1 with TRBJ2-1; TRBD2 matches 11 bases. Germline V CDR1 and CDR2: MNHNS, SASEGT. The CDR3 has 13 residues. V shed 8 bases and J 9 bases; nucleotides not matched to a gene: 6. The CDR3 DNA sequence: TGTGCCAGCGGAACTAGCGGGAGCACTGAGCAGTTCTTC. Translated, it gives CASGTSGSTEQFF.

This clonotype occurred a few times. The chain recombines TRBV18 with TRBJ1-2; possible D gene TRBD1, 5 bases. The V end lost 1 base, the J end lost 4 bases, and 13 bases lay between the germline ends. This CDR3 has 15 residues. Germline V gene sequence: CDR1 KGHSH, CDR2 LQKENI. DNA for the CDR3: TGTGCCAGCTCACCACTCTCAGGGAGCGGCTATGGCTACACCTTC. Amino acids: CASSPLSGSGYGYTF.

This clonotype was recorded at least ten times. The chain has TRBV20-1 and TRBJ1-2; D is possibly TRBD1 (6 bases). Germline loops: CDR1 DFQATT, CDR2 SNEGSKA (reference sequence). V was pared by 3 bases and J by 2 bases, with 10 bases between. This CDR3 has 13 residues. The CDR3 sequence: CSASTGTNYGYTF. CDR3 DNA: TGCAGTGCTAGTACAGGGACCAACTATGGCTACACCTTC.

The table lists this clonotype with a few counts. The J gene is TRBJ1-1, the V gene TRBV18; 7 bases map to TRBD1. The germline V gene encodes CDR1 KGHSH and CDR2 LQKENI. V lost 1 base and J lost 1; bases outside the gene matches: 9. This CDR3 spans 17 amino acids. The CDR3 coding sequence is TGTGCCAGCTCACCACGCCCCCAGGGGGTTCAGAACACTGAAGCTTTCTTT. It yields the protein CASSPRPQGVQNTEAFF.

The rearrangement joins TRBV6-5 to TRBJ2-5; D may match TRBD1 or TRBD2 (6 bases each). Trimming cost V 4 bases and J 5 bases, with 17 bases left between them. Germline CDR1 and CDR2: MNHEY and SVGAGI. The CDR3 runs to 15 residues. CDR3 nucleotide sequence: TGTGCCAGCAGTTTCACAGGGAGGAAGCAGGAGACCCAGTACTTC. Amino acid sequence: CASSFTGRKQETQYF.

This clonotype has a handful of counts. This chain links TRBV15 with TRBJ1-3; no definite D call. The CDR3 runs to 18 residues. Germline CDR1 is LNHNV and CDR2 is YYDKDF (reference sequence). Trimming pared 0 bases from V and 1 base from J, leaving 16 bases between. The CDR3 region has the DNA TGTGCCACCAGCAGAGATATCGGCCTAGCCCTTTCTGGAAACACCATATATTTT. Its translation is CATSRDIGLALSGNTIYF.

This clonotype was recorded a few times. The chain uses TRBV9 and TRBJ1-4, with D possibly TRBD1 on 5 matching bases. V was shortened by 0 bases and J by 5 bases, with 14 bases between the two germline ends. Per germline, CDR1 SGDLS and CDR2 YYNGEE. The CDR3 runs 16 residues. The CDR3 coding sequence is TGTGCCAGCAGCGTAGAGGCTCGGGGCCAGAATGAAAAACTGTTTTTT. As protein: CASSVEARGQNEKLFF.

Here the CDR3 DNA reads TGTGCCAGCAGTTACTCGGGACAGGGGCTCAATGAGCAGTTCTTC. This gives the protein CASSYSGQGLNEQFF. The V and J genes are TRBV6-2 or TRBV6-3 and TRBJ2-1; 10 bases match TRBD1. Germline-derived CDR1 and CDR2 are MNHEY and SVGEGT. The CDR3 runs to 15 residues. With V trimmed by 0 bases and J by 6 bases, 2 bases remained unmatched.

The gene calls are TRBV19 and TRBJ2-7; D remains ambiguous. Germline V CDR1 and CDR2: LNHDA, SQIVND (reference sequence). The CDR3 spans 15 residues. V lost 3 bases to trimming and J lost 0 bases, with 12 bases between them. The CDR3 DNA reads TGTGCCAGTAGTATTAGGCCAGGCAGCTCCTACGAGCAGTACTTC. Residues: CASSIRPGSSYEQYF.